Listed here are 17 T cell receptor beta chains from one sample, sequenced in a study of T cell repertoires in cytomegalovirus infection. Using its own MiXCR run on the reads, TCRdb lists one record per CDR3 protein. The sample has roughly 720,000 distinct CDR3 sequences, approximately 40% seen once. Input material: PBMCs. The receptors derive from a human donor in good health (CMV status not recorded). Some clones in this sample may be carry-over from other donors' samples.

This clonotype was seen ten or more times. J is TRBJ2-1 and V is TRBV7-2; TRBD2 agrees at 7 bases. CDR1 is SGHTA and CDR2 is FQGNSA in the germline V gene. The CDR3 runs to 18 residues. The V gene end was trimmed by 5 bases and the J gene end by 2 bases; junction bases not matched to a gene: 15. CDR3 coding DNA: TGTGCCAGCAGCGTAGACCTGGGACTAAGATGGCCCTACAATGAGCAGTTCTTC. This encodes CASSVDLGLRWPYNEQFF.

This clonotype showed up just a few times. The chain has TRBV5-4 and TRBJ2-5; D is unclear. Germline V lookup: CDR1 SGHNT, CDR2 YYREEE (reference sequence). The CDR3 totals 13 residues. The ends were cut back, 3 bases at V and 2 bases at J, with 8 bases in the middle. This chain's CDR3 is CASSWGYQETQYF. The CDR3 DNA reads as TGTGCCAGCAGCTGGGGATATCAAGAGACCCAGTACTTC.

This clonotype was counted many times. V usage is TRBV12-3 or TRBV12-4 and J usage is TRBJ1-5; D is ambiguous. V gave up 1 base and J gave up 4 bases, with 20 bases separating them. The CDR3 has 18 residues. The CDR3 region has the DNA TGTGCCAGCAGTTTAGGCTCCGGCCTAGGGATGGAGAATCAGCCCCAGCATTTT. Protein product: CASSLGSGLGMENQPQHF.

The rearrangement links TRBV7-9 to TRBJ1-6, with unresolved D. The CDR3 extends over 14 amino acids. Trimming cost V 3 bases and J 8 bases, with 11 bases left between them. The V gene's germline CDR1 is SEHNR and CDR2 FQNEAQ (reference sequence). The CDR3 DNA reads TGTGCCAGCAGCTTGGTTAACCAGGATTCACCCCTCCACTTT. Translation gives CASSLVNQDSPLHF.

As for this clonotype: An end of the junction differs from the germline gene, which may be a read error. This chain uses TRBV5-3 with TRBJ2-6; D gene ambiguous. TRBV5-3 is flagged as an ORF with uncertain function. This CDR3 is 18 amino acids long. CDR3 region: CASSFVVAYLSGANVLTF. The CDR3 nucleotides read TGTGCCAGCAGCTTCGTAGTGGCTTATCTCTCTGGGGCCAACGTCCTGACTTTC.

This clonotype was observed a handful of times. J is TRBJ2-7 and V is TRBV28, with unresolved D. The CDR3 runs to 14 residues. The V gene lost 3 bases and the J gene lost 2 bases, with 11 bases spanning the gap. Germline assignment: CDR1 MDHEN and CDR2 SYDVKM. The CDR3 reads CASSFSRTTYEQYF. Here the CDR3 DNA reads TGTGCCAGCAGTTTTTCCCGTACGACCTACGAGCAGTACTTC.

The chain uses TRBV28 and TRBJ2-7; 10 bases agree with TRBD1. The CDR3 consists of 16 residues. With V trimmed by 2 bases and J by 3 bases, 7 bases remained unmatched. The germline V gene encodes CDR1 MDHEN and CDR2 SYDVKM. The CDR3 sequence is CASSLGTGDLYYEQYF. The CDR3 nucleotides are TGTGCCAGCAGTTTAGGGACAGGGGACCTTTACTACGAGCAGTACTTC.

The CDR3 DNA follows: TGTGCCAGCAGCTACGCGGGACAGAGAGAAAAACTGTTTTTT. Translated, it gives CASSYAGQREKLFF. V usage is TRBV7-4 and J usage is TRBJ1-4; 7 bases match TRBD1. Per germline, CDR1 SGHVT and CDR2 SQSDAQ. With V trimmed by 4 bases and J by 8 bases, 7 bases remained unmatched. The CDR3 runs 14 residues.

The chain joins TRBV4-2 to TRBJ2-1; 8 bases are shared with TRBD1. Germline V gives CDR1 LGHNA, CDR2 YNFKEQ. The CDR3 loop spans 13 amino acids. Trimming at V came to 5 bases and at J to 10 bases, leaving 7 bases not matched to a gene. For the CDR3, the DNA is TGTGCCAGCAGCATGGGACAGGCCGAGGAGCAGTTCTTC. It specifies CASSMGQAEEQFF.

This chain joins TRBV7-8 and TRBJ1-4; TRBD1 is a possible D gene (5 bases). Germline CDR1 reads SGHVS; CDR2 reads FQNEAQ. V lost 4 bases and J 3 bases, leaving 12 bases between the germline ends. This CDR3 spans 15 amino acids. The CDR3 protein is CASSSPTVSNEKLFF. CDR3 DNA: TGTGCCAGCAGCTCCCCGACAGTGTCTAATGAAAAACTGTTTTTT. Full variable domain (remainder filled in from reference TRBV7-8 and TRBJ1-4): GAGVSQSPRYKVAKRGQDVALRCDPISGHVSLFWYQQALGQGPEFLTYFQNEAQLDKSGLPSDRFFAERPEGSVSTLKIQRTQQEDSAVYLCASSSPTVSNEKLFFGSGTQLSVL.

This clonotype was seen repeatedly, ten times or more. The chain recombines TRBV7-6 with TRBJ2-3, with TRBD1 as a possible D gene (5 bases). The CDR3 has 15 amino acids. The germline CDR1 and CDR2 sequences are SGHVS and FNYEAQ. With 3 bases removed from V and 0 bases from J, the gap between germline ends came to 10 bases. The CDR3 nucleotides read TGTGCCAGCAGCTTTGCGACAGATAGCACAGATACGCAGTATTTT. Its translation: CASSFATDSTDTQYF.

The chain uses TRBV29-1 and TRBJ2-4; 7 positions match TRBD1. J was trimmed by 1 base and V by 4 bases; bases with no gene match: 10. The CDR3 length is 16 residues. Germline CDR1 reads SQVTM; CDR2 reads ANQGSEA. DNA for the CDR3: TGCAGCGTTGCACGAACAGGGGTGGAGGCCAAAAACATTCAGTACTTC. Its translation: CSVARTGVEAKNIQYF.

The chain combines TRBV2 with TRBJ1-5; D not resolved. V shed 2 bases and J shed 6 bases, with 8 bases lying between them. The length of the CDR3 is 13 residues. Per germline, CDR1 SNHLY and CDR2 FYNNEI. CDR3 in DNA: TGTGCCAGCAGTGAAACTAGGTCTCAGCCCCAGCATTTT. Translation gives CASSETRSQPQHF.

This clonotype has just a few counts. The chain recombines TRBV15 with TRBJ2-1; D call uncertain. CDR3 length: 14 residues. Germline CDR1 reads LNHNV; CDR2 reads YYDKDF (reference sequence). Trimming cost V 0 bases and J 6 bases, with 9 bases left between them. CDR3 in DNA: TGTGCCACCAGCAGAGATCGGGTAGTCAATGAGCAGTTCTTC. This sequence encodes CATSRDRVVNEQFF.

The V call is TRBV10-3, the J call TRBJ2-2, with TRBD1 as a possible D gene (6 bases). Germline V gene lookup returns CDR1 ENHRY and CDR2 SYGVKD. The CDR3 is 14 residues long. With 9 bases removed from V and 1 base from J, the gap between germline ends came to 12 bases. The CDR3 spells CAIPGTMNTGELFF. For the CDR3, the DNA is TGTGCCATACCCGGGACAATGAACACCGGGGAGCTGTTTTTT.

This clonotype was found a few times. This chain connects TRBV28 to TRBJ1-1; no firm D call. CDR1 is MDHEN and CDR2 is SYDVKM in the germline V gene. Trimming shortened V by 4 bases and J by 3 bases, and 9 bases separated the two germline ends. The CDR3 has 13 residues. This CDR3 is CASSSVRDTEAFF. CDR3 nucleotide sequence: TGTGCCAGCAGTTCTGTACGTGACACTGAAGCTTTCTTT.

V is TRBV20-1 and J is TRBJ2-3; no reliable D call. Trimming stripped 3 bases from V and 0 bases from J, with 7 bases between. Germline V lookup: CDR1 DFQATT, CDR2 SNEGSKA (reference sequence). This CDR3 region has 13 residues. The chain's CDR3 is CSASRRSTDTQYF. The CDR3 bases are TGCAGTGCTAGCCGTCGGAGCACAGATACGCAGTATTTT.